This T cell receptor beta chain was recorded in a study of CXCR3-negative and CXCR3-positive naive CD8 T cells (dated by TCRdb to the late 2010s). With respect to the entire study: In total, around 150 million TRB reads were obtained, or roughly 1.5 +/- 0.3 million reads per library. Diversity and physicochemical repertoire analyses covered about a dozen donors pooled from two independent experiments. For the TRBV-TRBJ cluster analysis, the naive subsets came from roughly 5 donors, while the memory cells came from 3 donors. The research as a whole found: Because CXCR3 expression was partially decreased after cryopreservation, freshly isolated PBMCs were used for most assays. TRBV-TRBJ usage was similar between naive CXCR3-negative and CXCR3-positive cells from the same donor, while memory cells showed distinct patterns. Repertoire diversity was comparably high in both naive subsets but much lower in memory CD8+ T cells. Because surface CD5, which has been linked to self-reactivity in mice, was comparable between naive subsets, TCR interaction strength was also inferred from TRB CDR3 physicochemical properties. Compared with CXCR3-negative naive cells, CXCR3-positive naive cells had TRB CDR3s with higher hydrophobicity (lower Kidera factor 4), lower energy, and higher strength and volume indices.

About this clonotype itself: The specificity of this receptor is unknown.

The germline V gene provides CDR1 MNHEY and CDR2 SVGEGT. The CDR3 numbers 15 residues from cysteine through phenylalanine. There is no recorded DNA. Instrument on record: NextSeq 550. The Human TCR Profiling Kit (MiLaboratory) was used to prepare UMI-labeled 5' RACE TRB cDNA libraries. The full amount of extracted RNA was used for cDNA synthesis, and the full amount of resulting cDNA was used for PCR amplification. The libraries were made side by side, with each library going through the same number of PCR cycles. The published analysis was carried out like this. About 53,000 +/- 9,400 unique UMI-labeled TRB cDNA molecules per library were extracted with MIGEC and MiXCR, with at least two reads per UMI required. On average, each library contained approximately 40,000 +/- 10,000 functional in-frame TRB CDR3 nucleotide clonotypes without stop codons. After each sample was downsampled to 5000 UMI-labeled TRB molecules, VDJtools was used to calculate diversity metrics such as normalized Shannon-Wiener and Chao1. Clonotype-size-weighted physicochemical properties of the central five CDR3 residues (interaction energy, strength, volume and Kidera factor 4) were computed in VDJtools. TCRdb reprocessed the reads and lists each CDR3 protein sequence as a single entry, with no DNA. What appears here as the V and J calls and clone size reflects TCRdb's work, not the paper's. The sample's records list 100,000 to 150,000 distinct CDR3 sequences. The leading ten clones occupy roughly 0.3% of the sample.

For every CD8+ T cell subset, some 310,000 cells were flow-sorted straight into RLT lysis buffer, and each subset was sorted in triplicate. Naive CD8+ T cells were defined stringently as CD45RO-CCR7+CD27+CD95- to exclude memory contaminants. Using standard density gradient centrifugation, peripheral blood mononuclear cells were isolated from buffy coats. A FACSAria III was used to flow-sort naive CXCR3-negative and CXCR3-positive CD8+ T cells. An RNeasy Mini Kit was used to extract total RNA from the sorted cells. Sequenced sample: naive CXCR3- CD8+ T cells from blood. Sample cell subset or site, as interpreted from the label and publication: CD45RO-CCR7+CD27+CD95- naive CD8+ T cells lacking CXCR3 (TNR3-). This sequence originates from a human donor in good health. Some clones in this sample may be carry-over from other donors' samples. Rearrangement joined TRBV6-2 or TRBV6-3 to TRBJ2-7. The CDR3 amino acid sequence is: CASSYSSGTPYEQYF.